This note documents a single T cell receptor beta chain sequence. This clone has more than one count but fewer than ten. It lacks a known antigen. No base quality values were provided; no much bigger clone lies one nucleotide off. Taken from the germline V gene (reference sequence), the CDR1 and CDR2 loops are MNHEY and SMNVEV. Its CDR3 holds 12 amino acids, cysteine through phenylalanine. Of the read, only the CDR3 DNA is kept; its 36 bases are in frame from base 1. V is reduced by 9 bases and J by 3 bases, leaving a spacing of 12 bases between them. This specimen belongs to a study of cytomegalovirus exposure and HLA in healthy donors (dated by TCRdb to about 2017). For context, the study as a whole: According to an earlier analysis of a few hundred of the donors, 200 million or so T cells yielded 117 million unique TCR beta sequences and roughly 280 Gb of sequence data. An early release that covered some 640 HLA-typed donors contained about 290 gigabases of sequencing data and tens of millions of unique TCR sequences. Of the 300 to 400 genotyped donors, over 70% fell in the genetic ancestry cluster associated with self-reported Caucasian donors. The study aimed to test whether cataloging public T cell receptors could reveal signatures of past pathogen exposure. Using immunosequencing, the study profiled T cell repertoires from 666 subjects and related those repertoires to cytomegalovirus serostatus. In addition to the first cohort of around 670 subjects, a separate validation cohort of approximately 120 different subjects was used. High-throughput TCR immunosequencing, statistical association of individual TCRs with disease status, and machine learning were combined to predict cytomegalovirus infection status. A later analysis re-analyzed previously published TCR beta repertoires from about 600 donors and added high-resolution HLA genotyping to study TCR occurrence patterns. The later analysis used no new phenotypic data to find candidate immune exposures, relying instead on TCR beta sequences and their occurrence across donors. To decide whether each TCR beta V gene segment behaved as functional or pseudogenic, an earlier analysis of several hundred of the donors relied on high-throughput TCR beta sequencing. Donor age, sex, ethnicity and CMV serostatus were compiled alongside the repertoire data. In a later genetic analysis, genome-wide SNP genotypes for about 55% of the 666 donors were used, and that subset was treated as a discovery cohort. Every repertoire in the discovery cohort had been generated on one and the same sequencing platform. HLA typing covered class I and class II loci at four-digit resolution. The number of typed donors differed by locus: about 620-630 for A, B, C, DRB1 and DQB1; about 520 for DQA1; around 610 for DPA1; and about 450 for DPB1. About five DR-DQ haplotypes were handled as single units for association and clustering because linkage in the cohort was strong. Among about 400 genotyped donors of the cohort, an average of approximately 200,000 unique TCR beta nucleotide sequences was sequenced per donor, of which roughly 17% were non-productive.

The cohort consisted of 600 to 750 healthy bone marrow donors. At the time of sampling, all cohort members were nominally healthy, though unrecorded immune exposures were likely present. The donor was CMV seronegative and was included in the group of a few hundred seronegative cohort members. Every donor gave a peripheral blood sample, and the peripheral blood mononuclear cells from that sample were used for TCR beta sequencing. Genomic DNA was extracted from the blood cell samples with the Qiagen DNeasy Blood Extraction Kit. The library was obtained by the immunoSEQ multiplex PCR assay. The multiplex PCR relied on a mix of 60 forward primers for TCR Vbeta segments and 13 reverse primers for TCR Jbeta segments. The CDR3 region of rearranged TCR beta genes was amplified from genomic DNA with a multiplex PCR assay. Amplified TCR beta libraries were sequenced as 87-base-pair reads on the Illumina HiSeq System. For the original study's pipeline: A later analysis counted tens of millions of unique TCR beta chains across the 700 or so repertoires, and approximately 11 million of these chains were shared by at least two donors. Raw reads were error-corrected and collapsed into unique sequences with a nearest-neighbor algorithm that merged closely related sequences to remove PCR and sequencing errors. Alignment of CDR3 sequences to IMGT reference sequences was used to assign V, D and J gene segments. Each retained sequence needed at least a six-nucleotide match to both a V gene segment and a J gene segment. A rearrangement was called productive if the CDR3 had no stop codons and remained in frame with V and J, and every other rearrangement was called non-productive. Following IMGT convention, CDR3 was defined as the stretch from the second conserved V-encoded cysteine to the conserved J-encoded phenylalanine. The earlier analysis of 500 to 650 of the donors excluded any sequence lacking an unambiguous match to a single V gene segment. In an earlier analysis of several hundred of the donors, V segments were called functional above 56.7% productive rearrangements and were called segregating when the between-donor standard deviation exceeded 5%. A statistical classification framework was developed to diagnose cytomegalovirus status using the catalog of TCR beta chain sequences. In a later analysis, TCR nucleotide sequences were compared against IMGT/GENE-DB human TR gene sequences so that V and J genes could be assigned. The TCRdist pipeline was used in a later analysis to assign CDR3 sequences and most-parsimonious VDJ recombination scenarios. In a later analysis, every TCR beta chain was defined by the combination of its CDR3 amino acid sequence and its V-gene family, and reads without a unique V-gene family were dropped. A later analysis removed 500 to 600 highly shared, low-generation-probability nucleotide sequences to deal with suspected cross-contamination and a sequencing artifact. A later analysis calculated a clonal expansion index for each public chain from normalized within-repertoire ranks of inferred template counts. In a later analysis, generation probabilities were computed with a VDJ recombination model fitted to out-of-frame rearrangements, and the resulting probabilities were checked against IGoR. In a later analysis, hypergeometric tests were used to score TCR-TCR, TCR-HLA and TCR-CMV co-occurrence, with a repertoire-size bias correction applied to TCR pairs. A later analysis estimated false discovery rates by permuting HLA or CMV assignments 20 times. In a later analysis, co-occurring TCRs were grouped using DBSCAN, with TCRdist sequence similarity added in when clustering inside HLA-allele-positive subsets. For co-occurrence clustering, repertoires with fewer than 30,000 or more than 120,000 public chains were excluded, along with a handful of repertoires with anomalous nucleotide sharing. The immuneACCESS repertoire file appears here via TCRdb, limited to in-frame rearrangements. These files lack a portion of the clones; in checked studies, under half of the deficit traces to unresolved V genes, and the cause of the others is not known. The V and J calls and clone size come from that table; D and trimming were worked out from the DNA. For this sample there are more than 95,000 clones; 75% to 85% appear just once. In total, the top ten clones hold 2.1% of the sample.

Broader findings and caveats from the paper: Because counts were too low, about 18 rarely observed V segments, including chromosome 9 orphons, were excluded from the earlier analysis of several hundred of the donors. The authors suggested that the approach could potentially be generalized to other disease states and immunological phenotypes. Because HLA typing was unavailable for some donors at each locus, only the typed subset was used in association tests. Strong co-occurrence of HLA alleles, especially DR and DQ, made assigning TCR associations to individual alleles difficult. The cohort was sequenced for TCR beta chains only, and without alpha or paired-chain data the features that could be detected were limited. In a later analysis, TCR association rates were found to vary across HLA loci, with the most associated TCRs seen for DRB1 alleles and the fewest for HLA-C alleles. Cytomegalovirus status was reported to be diagnosed by the classifier with high specificity and sensitivity in both the original and validation cohorts. CMV serostatus was the only immune exposure information available for the cohort. Correlated functional status among segregating V segments might be attributable to linkage disequilibrium, but an unknown experimental factor could not be ruled out. In an earlier analysis of approximately 590 of the donors, most TCR beta V segments appeared in productive rearrangements about 90% or about 30% of the time, broadly matching IMGT annotations. In a later analysis, several top co-occurrence clusters were reported to appear linked to parvovirus B19, influenza, CMV and Epstein-Barr virus. A further reported finding was that TCR beta sequences accurately predicted the HLA-A and HLA-B alleles for most subjects in the first cohort. Most TCR sequences were observed very rarely across donors, whereas some public TCRs were present in many individuals. A group of highly shared sequence variants was considered likely to be a technical artifact of the sequencing pipeline. In a later analysis, around 17,000 TCR beta sequences were associated with specific HLA alleles at a false discovery rate of 0.05. The presence/absence analyses assumed that sequencing depth was roughly uniform across donors, and that assumption may not be true. Compared with the approximately 700-donor mean, donors in an Asian-associated ancestry cluster had fewer N-insertions in productive TCRs, according to a later genetic analysis. Compared with equally common non-associated chains, HLA-associated TCR beta chains in a later analysis were more clonally expanded and had lower generation probabilities. A total of 164 TCR beta chains were listed by the study as associated with cytomegalovirus. V-gene and J-gene trimming of TCR beta chains was associated with a missense DCLRE1C variant in a later genetic analysis, and the association was replicated in an independent cohort. A few of the identified cytomegalovirus-associated TCR beta chains were confirmed in vitro to be specific for cytomegalovirus antigens. According to a later analysis, most CMV-associated TCR beta chains appeared to be HLA-restricted, and the HLA associations seemed to be driven largely by CMV exposure. The 87-base-pair reads could not distinguish some IMGT-functional V segments, including TRBV6-2 and TRBV6-3, so those segments were excluded.

This sequence uses TRBV27 and TRBJ2-7; TRBD1 is a weak D gene call, 6 bases matching. The sequenced material came from PBMCs. The TCR was taken from a man aged 30 to 45 in good health and CMV-seronegative. The CDR3 region has the sequence CASMTQGYEQYF. The DNA is as follows: TGTGCCAGTATGACACAGGGCTACGAGCAGTACTTC.